Listed below are T cell receptor beta chains from one sample, sequenced in a study of T cell responses to AZD1222 COVID-19 vaccine. Measured with immunoSEQ multiplex PCR; TCRdb has only the in-frame clones, and not every one. This table holds just over 60,000 clones, 76% found once. The material sequenced was peripheral blood, taken on day 0 of AZD1222 vaccination. These receptors were collected from an adult in good health. Each CDR3 is given with its conserved first and last residue. The D gene is left open where the match is weak. Only some rows state a clone size, as once, few, many or a class for expanded clones.

d_call,j_call,clone_size,v_call,cdr3_aa,cdr3_nt
TRBD1,TRBJ1-5,.,TRBV2,CASNSGTGGRQPQHF,TGTGCCAGCAACTCCGGGACAGGGGGACGTCAGCCCCAGCATTTT
TRBD1,TRBJ1-2,.,TRBV7-3,CASSLQGTGLGYTF,TGTGCCAGCAGCTTACAAGGGACAGGTCTTGGCTACACCTTC
.,TRBJ2-7,.,TRBV27,CASSSYRDLGEQYF,TGTGCCAGCAGTTCCTACAGGGACTTGGGCGAGCAGTACTTC
.,TRBJ2-1,.,TRBV27,CASSLSLSGAWGAFF,TGTGCCAGCAGTTTATCCTTGTCGGGGGCCTGGGGAGCTTTCTTC
.,TRBJ1-2,.,TRBV28,CASLSLGANYGYTF,TGTGCCAGCCTATCGCTCGGGGCTAACTATGGCTACACCTTC
TRBD1,TRBJ2-7,.,TRBV3-1/TRBV3-2,CASSQVQGASEQYF,TGTGCCAGCAGCCAAGTTCAGGGGGCTTCCGAGCAGTACTTC
.,TRBJ2-3,.,TRBV9,CASSVESDTQYF,TGTGCCAGCAGCGTAGAATCAGATACGCAGTATTTT
.,TRBJ1-1,.,TRBV28,CASSRPRGRAEAFF,TGTGCCAGCAGTCGCCCGCGGGGGAGGGCTGAAGCTTTCTTT
.,TRBJ2-2,once,TRBV11-3,CASSSSQDRTGELFF,TGTGCCAGCAGTTCATCCCAGGACCGCACCGGGGAGCTGTTTTTT
TRBD1,TRBJ2-1,.,TRBV6-5,CASSSTGASSGNEQFF,TGTGCCAGCAGTTCTACAGGGGCTTCCTCGGGTAATGAGCAGTTCTTC
.,TRBJ2-1,.,TRBV18,CASSPPSHHEQFF,TGTGCCAGCTCACCACCCTCACATCATGAGCAGTTCTTC
.,TRBJ1-1,once,TRBV6-4,CASSDIGREATEAFF,TGTGCCAGCAGTGACATAGGCAGGGAGGCGACTGAAGCTTTCTTT
.,TRBJ1-3,.,TRBV6-5,CASSTLKASGNTIYF,TGTGCCAGCAGCACCCTTAAGGCCTCCGGAAACACCATATATTTT
.,TRBJ1-1,.,TRBV4-3,CASSQYIAGNTEAFF,TGCGCCAGCAGCCAATACATAGCCGGGAACACTGAAGCTTTCTTT
TRBD1,TRBJ2-7,.,TRBV9,CASSATWTGSYEQYF,TGTGCCAGCAGCGCCACTTGGACAGGGAGCTACGAGCAGTACTTC
.,TRBJ1-1,once,TRBV6-4,CASSGPPRDRRSWAFF,TGTGCCAGCAGTGGCCCCCCTCGGGACCGCCGCTCGTGGGCTTTCTTT
.,TRBJ1-3,few,TRBV7-9,CASSLGGTRNTIYF,TGTGCCAGCAGCTTAGGAGGGACTAGAAACACCATATATTTT
TRBD1,TRBJ1-1,few,TRBV7-9,CASSTPGKGADTEAFF,TGTGCCAGCAGCACCCCCGGGAAGGGGGCGGACACTGAAGCTTTCTTT
.,TRBJ2-3,.,TRBV30,CAWTELTDTQYF,TGTGCCTGGACCGAGCTCACAGATACGCAGTATTTT
TRBD1,TRBJ1-6,.,TRBV19,CASSIWTGGDSPLHF,TGTGCCAGTAGTATTTGGACAGGGGGCGACTCACCCCTCCACTTT
.,TRBJ1-1,.,TRBV7-8,CASSRQQDTEAFF,TGTGCCAGCAGCCGACAACAGGACACTGAAGCTTTCTTT
.,TRBJ1-1,.,TRBV7-2,CASSLGAWNTEAFF,TGTGCCAGCAGCTTAGGGGCATGGAACACTGAAGCTTTCTTT
.,TRBJ1-2,once,TRBV30,CAWSNIGESRGYGYTF,TGTGCCTGGAGTAATATAGGGGAGTCGCGTGGGTATGGCTACACCTTC
.,TRBJ1-1,.,TRBV2,CASRTAQLNTEAFF,TGTGCCAGCAGGACGGCTCAACTTAACACTGAAGCTTTCTTT
TRBD1,TRBJ1-5,.,TRBV24-1,CATSDSQGTGAPQHF,TGTGCCACCAGTGATTCGCAGGGGACAGGGGCGCCCCAGCATTTT
TRBD1,TRBJ1-3,few,TRBV28,CASSTGAGNTIYF,TGTGCCAGCAGCACAGGGGCTGGAAACACCATATATTTT
.,TRBJ1-4,few,TRBV9,CASSSSDAGGEKLFF,TGTGCCAGCAGCTCATCGGACGCCGGCGGGGAAAAACTGTTTTTT
.,TRBJ1-5,few,TRBV18,CASSPGQNNQPQHF,TGTGCCAGCTCACCGGGACAAAACAACCAGCCCCAGCATTTT
.,TRBJ2-6,.,TRBV19,CASSHIGGASGANVLTF,TGTGCCAGTAGCCATATTGGGGGGGCTTCTGGGGCCAACGTCCTGACTTTC
TRBD2,TRBJ2-5,.,TRBV15,CATSTRGGSETQYF,TGTGCCACCAGCACCCGGGGGGGCTCGGAGACCCAGTACTTC
TRBD1,TRBJ1-5,.,TRBV7-9,CASSSTAGTGHQPQHF,TGTGCCAGCAGCTCCACGGCCGGGACAGGGCATCAGCCTCAGCATTTT
.,TRBJ1-5,few,TRBV29-1,CSVVIGGNNQPQHF,TGCAGCGTTGTAATAGGGGGGAACAATCAGCCCCAGCATTTT
TRBD1,TRBJ1-5,few,TRBV28,CASMPGQGAYSNQPQHF,TGTGCCAGCATGCCGGGACAGGGGGCTTATAGCAATCAGCCCCAGCATTTT
.,TRBJ1-6,.,TRBV27,CASSLRIDSPLHF,TGTGCCAGCAGTTTACGGATTGATTCACCCCTCCACTTT
.,TRBJ1-2,few,TRBV19,CASSTRQAGYTF,TGTGCCAGTAGTACACGACAGGCTGGCTACACCTTC
.,TRBJ2-7,.,TRBV12-3/TRBV12-4,CASSLGLYEQYF,TGTGCCAGCAGTTTAGGCCTGTACGAGCAGTACTTC
.,TRBJ2-7,.,TRBV28,CASSLPQAYEQYF,TGTGCCAGCAGTTTACCACAGGCCTACGAGCAGTACTTC